A single sample gave rise to the 5 T cell receptor beta chains below, sequenced in a study of T-cell memory formation after mild COVID-19. MiXCR was run by TCRdb on the 5' RACE reads, yielding one entry per CDR3 protein. The sample records roughly 340,000 distinct CDR3 sequences, 20% to 25% being singletons. The material sequenced was PBMCs or a T cell subset sorted from them (not recorded which). All receptors come from a man younger than 35 who had mild COVID-19 (a few samples of this study predate the infection). Cell type and time point are not known.

The chain joins TRBV11-2 to TRBJ2-7; 10 nucleotides line up with TRBD2. Per germline, CDR1 SGHAT and CDR2 FQNNGV. The CDR3 sequence is 16 residues long. V shed 5 bases, J shed 4 bases, and the junction held 11 bases outside the gene matches. In DNA form, the CDR3 reads TGTGCCAGCAGCAAGCAGGTCCTAGCGGGGGATTACGAGCAGTACTTC. Protein sequence: CASSKQVLAGDYEQYF.

This chain uses TRBV3-1 with TRBJ2-3; tentatively, D is TRBD2 (6 bases). Germline values: CDR1 LGHDT, CDR2 YNNKEL (reference sequence). V lost 0 bases to trimming and J lost 0 bases, with 13 bases between them. The CDR3 sequence is 17 residues long. The CDR3, as DNA: TGTGCCAGCAGCCAAGAAGGGCTAGCGCCAAGCACAGATACGCAGTATTTT. Residues: CASSQEGLAPSTDTQYF.

The rearrangement uses TRBV27 and TRBJ2-7, with D perhaps given as TRBD1 or TRBD2 (5 bases each). The CDR3 is 13 residues long. The germline CDR1 and CDR2 sequences are MNHEY and SMNVEV (reference sequence). Trimming shortened V by 6 bases and J by 0 bases, and 9 bases separated the two germline ends. CDR3 DNA: TGTGCCAGCAGAGGGGAGCGCTCCTACGAGCAGTACGTC. It codes for CASRGERSYEQYV.

This rearrangement joins TRBV20-1 to TRBJ2-4; no clear D gene. Germline lookup yields CDR1 DFQATT and CDR2 SNEGSKA (reference sequence). This CDR3 is built from 17 residues. The ends were cut back, 0 bases at V and 0 bases at J, with 15 bases in the middle. This CDR3 is CSARDPAVRLAKNIQYF. The CDR3 DNA follows: TGCAGTGCTAGAGATCCGGCGGTAAGACTAGCCAAAAACATTCAGTACTTC.

The V and J genes are TRBV5-1 and TRBJ1-6, with TRBD1 identical over 10 bases. Germline V lookup: CDR1 SGHRS, CDR2 YFSETQ. V lost 0 bases and J lost 0; bases outside the gene matches: 0. The CDR3 consists of 17 residues. The CDR3 DNA reads TGCGCCAGCAGCTTGGGGACAGGGGGCTCCTATAATTCACCCCTCCACTTT. Translating it yields CASSLGTGGSYNSPLHF.